Sequencing of this T cell receptor (beta chain) was carried out in a study of cytomegalovirus exposure and HLA in healthy donors. At the level of the study: Drawn from HLA-typed donors, about 82 million unique TCRs were held in an early data release.

Study outcomes and limitations: High sensitivity and specificity were reportedly achieved when the classifier diagnosed cytomegalovirus status. With DRB1 most and HLA-C fewest, TCR association rates differed between HLA loci in a later analysis. According to a later analysis, donors in an Asian-associated ancestry cluster reportedly had fewer N-insertions than the roughly 670-donor mean.

There are 15 residues in the CDR3. From germline, CDR1 is SGHRS and CDR2 YFSETQ. Trimming cost V 2 bases and J 5 bases; bases outside gene matches: 9. A note on this clone: Antigen unknown.

13 Jbeta primers and 60 Vbeta primers were used for the PCR. Produced via immunoSEQ multiplex PCR; TCRdb's table is partial and in-frame only. The data hold over 110,000 clones, with about four fifths observed a single time. The sample was PBMCs. This clonotype originated in a male donor in good health and CMV-seronegative. The V gene is TRBV5-1, the J gene TRBJ2-7; 8 positions agree with TRBD2. The CDR3 nucleotides read TGCGCCAGCAGCTTTACTAGCGGAGATAGGAACGAGCAGTACTTC. Its translation is CASSFTSGDRNEQYF.